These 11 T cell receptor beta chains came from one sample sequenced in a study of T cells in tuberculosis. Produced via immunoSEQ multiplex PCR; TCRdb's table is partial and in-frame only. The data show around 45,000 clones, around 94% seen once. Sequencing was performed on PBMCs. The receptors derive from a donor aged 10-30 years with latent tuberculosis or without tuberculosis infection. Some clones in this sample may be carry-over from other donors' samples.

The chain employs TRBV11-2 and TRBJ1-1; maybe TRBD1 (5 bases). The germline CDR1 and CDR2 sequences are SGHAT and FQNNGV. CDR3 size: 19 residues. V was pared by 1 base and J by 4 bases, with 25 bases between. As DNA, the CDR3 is TGTGCCAGCAGCTTAGTGGGGGACTTTGCATCTCGTATGGGCACTGAAGCTTTCTTT. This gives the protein CASSLVGDFASRMGTEAFF.

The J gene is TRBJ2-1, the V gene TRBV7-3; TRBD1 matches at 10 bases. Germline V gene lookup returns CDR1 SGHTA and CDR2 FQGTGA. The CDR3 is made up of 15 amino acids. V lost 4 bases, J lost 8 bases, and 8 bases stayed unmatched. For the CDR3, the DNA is TGTGCCAGCAGCTCCCCCGGGACAGGGGTTGATGAGCAGTTCTTC. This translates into CASSSPGTGVDEQFF.

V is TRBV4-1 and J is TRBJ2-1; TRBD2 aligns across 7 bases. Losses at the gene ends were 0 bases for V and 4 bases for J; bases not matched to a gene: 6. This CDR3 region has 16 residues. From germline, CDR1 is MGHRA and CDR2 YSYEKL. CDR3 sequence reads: CASSQDPGTKYNEQFF. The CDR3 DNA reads TGCGCCAGCAGCCAAGACCCCGGGACTAAGTACAATGAGCAGTTCTTC.

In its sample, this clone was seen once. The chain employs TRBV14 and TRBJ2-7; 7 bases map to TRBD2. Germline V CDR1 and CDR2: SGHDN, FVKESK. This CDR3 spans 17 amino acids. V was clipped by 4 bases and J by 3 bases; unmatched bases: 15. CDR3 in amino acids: CASSLARGRGLDYEQYF. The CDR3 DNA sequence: TGTGCCAGCAGCCTGGCGAGAGGGAGGGGACTCGACTACGAGCAGTACTTC.

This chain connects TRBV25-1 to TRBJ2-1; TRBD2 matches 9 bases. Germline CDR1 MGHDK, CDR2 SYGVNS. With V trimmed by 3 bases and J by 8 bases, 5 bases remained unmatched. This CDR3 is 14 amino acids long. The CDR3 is CASSEPGLAYEQFF. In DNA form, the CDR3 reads TGTGCCAGCAGTGAGCCGGGACTAGCCTATGAGCAGTTCTTC.

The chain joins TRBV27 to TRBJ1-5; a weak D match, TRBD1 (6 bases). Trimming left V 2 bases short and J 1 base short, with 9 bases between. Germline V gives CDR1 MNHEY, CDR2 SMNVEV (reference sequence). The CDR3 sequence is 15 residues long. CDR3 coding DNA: TGTGCCAGCAGTTTAGAGGGGGAGAGCAATCAGCCCCAGCATTTT. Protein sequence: CASSLEGESNQPQHF.

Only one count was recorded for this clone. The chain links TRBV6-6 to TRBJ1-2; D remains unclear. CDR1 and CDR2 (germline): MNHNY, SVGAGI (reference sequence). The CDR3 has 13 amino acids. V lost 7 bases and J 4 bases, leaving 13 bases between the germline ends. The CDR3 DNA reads TGTGCCAGCACCTTACGGGAAGCCTATGGCTACACCTTC. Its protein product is CASTLREAYGYTF.

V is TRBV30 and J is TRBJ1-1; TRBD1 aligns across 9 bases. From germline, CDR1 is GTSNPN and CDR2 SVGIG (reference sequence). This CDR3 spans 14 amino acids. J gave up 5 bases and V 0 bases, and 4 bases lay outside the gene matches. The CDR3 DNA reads TGTGCCTGGAGTGTGGGACAGGGAATTACTGAAGCTTTCTTT. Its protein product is CAWSVGQGITEAFF.

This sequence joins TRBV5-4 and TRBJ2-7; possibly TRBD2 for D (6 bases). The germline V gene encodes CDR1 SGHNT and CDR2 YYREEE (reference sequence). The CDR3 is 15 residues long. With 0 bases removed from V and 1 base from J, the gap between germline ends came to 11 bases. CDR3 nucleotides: TGTGCCAGCAGCTTGGTCGGGACTCGATCCTACGAGCAGTACTTC. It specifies CASSLVGTRSYEQYF.

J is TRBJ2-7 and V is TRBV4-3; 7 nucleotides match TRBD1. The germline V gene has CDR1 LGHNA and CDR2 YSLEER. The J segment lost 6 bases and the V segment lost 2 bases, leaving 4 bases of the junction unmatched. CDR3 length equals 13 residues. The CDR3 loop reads CASSQTTGSEQYF. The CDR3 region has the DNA TGCGCCAGCAGCCAAACGACAGGGTCCGAGCAGTACTTC.

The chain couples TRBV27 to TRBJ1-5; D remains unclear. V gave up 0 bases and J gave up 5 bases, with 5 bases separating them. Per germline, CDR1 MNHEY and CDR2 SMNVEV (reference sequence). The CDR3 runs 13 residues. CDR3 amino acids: CASSLSPYQPQHF. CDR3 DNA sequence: TGTGCCAGCAGTTTATCTCCGTATCAGCCCCAGCATTTT.